This TCR beta chain was retrieved from a study of patients and donors after allogeneic stem cell transplantation. V lost 3 bases to trimming and J lost 6 bases, with 9 bases between them. This CDR3 has 13 residues. MiXCR, applied by TCRdb to the RT-PCR reads, yields one record per CDR3 protein. Of 90,000 to 130,000 distinct CDR3 sequences in the sample, approximately 40% are singletons; the top ten hold around 25%. Only a few counts were recorded for this clonotype. This TCR was recovered from a human donor who was either an allogeneic HSCT recipient or a stem cell or donor lymphocyte infusion donor (not recorded which). It is not recorded whose cells these are; they may come from a transplant donor. The rearrangement joins TRBV12-3 or TRBV12-4 to TRBJ2-1; D ambiguous. Sequences were obtained from blood, either unsorted or a sorted T cell fraction (not recorded which). The CDR3 protein is CASSLILGNEQFF. CDR3 bases: TGTGCCAGCAGTTTGATATTAGGCAATGAGCAGTTCTTC.